This T cell receptor beta chain was captured by sequencing in a study of T cell changes during pregnancy in multiple sclerosis. Only one count was recorded for this clone. Profiled with immunoSEQ multiplex PCR; TCRdb holds only in-frame clones, not every one. Of about 110,000 clones listed, around 90% are singletons. Trimming at V came to 1 base and at J to 1 base, leaving 2 bases not matched to a gene. This CDR3 has 16 residues. Germline V gene data show CDR1 as LNHDA and CDR2 as SQIVND (reference sequence). This clonotype was sampled from a female donor with multiple sclerosis, enrolled in a pregnancy study. The material was peripheral blood, obtained after pregnancy. The rearrangement uses TRBV19 and TRBJ2-3; 10 bases map to TRBD2. The CDR3 here is CASSIVGLAGTDTQYF. In DNA, the CDR3 is TGTGCCAGTAGTATAGTTGGACTAGCGGGCACAGATACGCAGTATTTT.